Only a few counts were recorded for the clone carrying this T cell receptor (beta chain). This specimen belongs to a study of CD8+ T cells in alopecia areata. The treatment here: oral pan-JAK inhibitor, 5-10 mg twice daily. The CDR3 is 15 residues long. V gave up 7 bases and J gave up 4 bases, with 18 bases separating them. From germline, CDR1 is SNHLY and CDR2 FYNNEI. RNA extraction and reverse transcription yielded cDNA as sequencing template. This table comes from immunoSEQ multiplex PCR, and its TCRdb copy is limited to in-frame clones, with some not included. The sample consists of more than 110,000 clones, roughly 50% of them appearing once.

This specimen consisted of CD8+ T cells sorted from blood, obtained at week 4, from a patient treated with tofacitinib. The TCR sequence derives from a human donor with alopecia areata. The V and J genes are TRBV2 and TRBJ2-3; D possibly corresponds to TRBD2 (6 bases). The CDR3 here is CASIGASDSSDTQYF. CDR3 DNA sequence: TGTGCCAGCATTGGGGCTAGCGATAGTTCAGATACGCAGTATTTT.